This T cell receptor (beta chain) was found in a study of cytomegalovirus exposure and HLA in healthy donors. A remark on this clone: Antigen specificity is unknown.

Each donor was nominally healthy when sampled (though unrecorded immune exposures were likely). Germline CDR1 SGHTA, CDR2 FQGNSA. CDR3 size: 16 residues. Notes on the study in general: Immune exposure data for these donors was limited to CMV serostatus. Reportedly, TCR beta sequences accurately predicted HLA-A and HLA-B alleles in most subjects. Cytomegalovirus association was assigned to around 150 TCR beta chains.

Primers: 60 Vbeta forward and 13 Jbeta reverse. Data came from immunoSEQ multiplex PCR; TCRdb stores just in-frame clones and leaves some out. Seen here are more than 150,000 clones, 70% to 85% observed once, and the top ten hold about 1.5%. The chain couples TRBV7-2 to TRBJ2-5, with 7 bases fitting TRBD1. The J call is doubtful: the DNA matches TRBJ2-7 better. The source material was PBMCs. This clonotype originated in a man younger than 35 in good health and CMV-seronegative. CDR3 residues: CASSSKRWGTEYEQYF. The CDR3 nucleotides read TGTGCCAGCAGCTCCAAAAGGTGGGGGACAGAGTACGAGCAGTACTTC.